This TCR beta chain was found in a study of shared clonotypes between healthy human individuals. Findings of the study overall: Naive CD4 clonotypes were shared across a few donors at 4% to 5%. The sole specimen, blood, was sampled, and tissue repertoires likely differ.

Looked up from germline, CDR1 is MDHEN and CDR2 is SYDVKM. The CDR3 has 18 amino acids. Unmatched junction bases numbered 16, after V lost 5 bases and J lost 0 bases. Remarks on this clone: Its target is not known.

The data were produced by immunoSEQ multiplex PCR, yet TCRdb's version contains in-frame clones alone and is incomplete. The repertoire includes roughly 2.5 million clones, around nine tenths of them detected once, and 0.14% sits in the top ten. Sequenced: naive CD4+ T cells sorted from blood. Indicated subset: CD45RA+ positively selected. The J gene is TRBJ2-7, the V gene TRBV28; the match to TRBD1 covers 7 bases. This TCR was sampled from a man aged 18 to 29 in good health. The CDR3 protein is CASSQPSRRQGSSYEQYF. DNA of the CDR3: TGTGCCAGCAGTCAACCGTCTAGAAGACAGGGTAGCTCCTACGAGCAGTACTTC.